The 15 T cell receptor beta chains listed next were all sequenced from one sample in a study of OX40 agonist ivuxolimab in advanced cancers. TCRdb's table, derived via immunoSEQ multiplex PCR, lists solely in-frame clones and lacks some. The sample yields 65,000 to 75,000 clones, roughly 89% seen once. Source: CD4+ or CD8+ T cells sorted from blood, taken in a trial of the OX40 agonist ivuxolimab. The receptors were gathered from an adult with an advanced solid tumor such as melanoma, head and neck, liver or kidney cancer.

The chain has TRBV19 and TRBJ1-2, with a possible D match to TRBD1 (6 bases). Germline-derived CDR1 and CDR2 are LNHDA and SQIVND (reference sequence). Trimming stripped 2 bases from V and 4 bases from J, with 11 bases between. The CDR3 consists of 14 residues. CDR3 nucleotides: TGTGCCAGTAGTATATCGACAGGAGGCTATGGCTACACCTTC. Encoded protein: CASSISTGGYGYTF.

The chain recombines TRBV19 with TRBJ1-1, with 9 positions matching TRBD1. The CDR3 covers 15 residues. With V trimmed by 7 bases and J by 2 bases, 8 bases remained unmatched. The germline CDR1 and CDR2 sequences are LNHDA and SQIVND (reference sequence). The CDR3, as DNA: TGTGCCAGTACCGAGAGGACAGGGGTAAACACTGAAGCTTTCTTT. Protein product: CASTERTGVNTEAFF.

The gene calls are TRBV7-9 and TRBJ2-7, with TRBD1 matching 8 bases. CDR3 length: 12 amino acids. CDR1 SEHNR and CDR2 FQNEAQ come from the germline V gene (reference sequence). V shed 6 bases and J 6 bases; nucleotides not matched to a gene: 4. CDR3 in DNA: TGTGCCAGCAGAGGACAGGGTGCCGAGCAGTACTTC. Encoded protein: CASRGQGAEQYF. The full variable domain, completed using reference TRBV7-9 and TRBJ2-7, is DTGVSQNPRHKITKRGQNVTFRCDPISEHNRLYWYRQTLGQGPEFLTYFQNEAQLEKSRLLSDRFSAERPKGSFSTLEIQRTEQGDSAMYLCASRGQGAEQYFGPGTRLTVT.

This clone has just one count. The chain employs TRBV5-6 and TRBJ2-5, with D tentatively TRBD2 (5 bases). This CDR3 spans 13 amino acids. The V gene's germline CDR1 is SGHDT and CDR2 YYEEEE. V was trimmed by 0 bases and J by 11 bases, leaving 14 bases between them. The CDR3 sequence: CASSLGPAGEQYF. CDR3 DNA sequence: TGTGCCAGCAGCTTGGGACCCGCGGGTGAGCAGTACTTC.

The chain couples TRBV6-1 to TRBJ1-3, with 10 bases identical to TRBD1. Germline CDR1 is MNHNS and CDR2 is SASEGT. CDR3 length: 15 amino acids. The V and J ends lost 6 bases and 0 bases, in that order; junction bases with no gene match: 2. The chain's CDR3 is CASRTGGHSGNTIYF. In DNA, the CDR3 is TGTGCCAGCAGGACAGGGGGCCACTCTGGAAACACCATATATTTT.

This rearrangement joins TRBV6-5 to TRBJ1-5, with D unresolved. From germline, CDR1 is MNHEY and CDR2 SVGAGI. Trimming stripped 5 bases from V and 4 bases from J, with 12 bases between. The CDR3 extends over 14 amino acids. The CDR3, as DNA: TGTGCCAGCAGTCCTCGGGCCCAGAATCAGCCCCAGCATTTT. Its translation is CASSPRAQNQPQHF.

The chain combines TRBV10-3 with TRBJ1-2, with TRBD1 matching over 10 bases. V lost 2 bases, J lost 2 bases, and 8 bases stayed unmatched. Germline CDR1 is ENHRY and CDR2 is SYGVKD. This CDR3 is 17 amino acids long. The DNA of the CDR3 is TGTGCCATCAGTGAGCCAGGAACGGGACAGGGGAACTATGGCTACACCTTC. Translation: CAISEPGTGQGNYGYTF.

The CDR3 DNA is TGTGCCAGCAGCCAAGGGGTGAGGACTGGGGCCAACGTCCTGACTTTC. As protein: CASSQGVRTGANVLTF. The chain is built from TRBV4-2 and TRBJ2-6; D gene uncertain. The CDR3 contains 16 residues. Germline assignment: CDR1 LGHNA and CDR2 YNFKEQ. Trimming removed 1 base from V and 2 bases from J, with 9 bases in between.

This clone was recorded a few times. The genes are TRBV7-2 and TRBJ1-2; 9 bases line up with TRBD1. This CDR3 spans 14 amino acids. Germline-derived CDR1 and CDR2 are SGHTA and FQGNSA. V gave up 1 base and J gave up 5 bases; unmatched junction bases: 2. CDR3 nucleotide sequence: TGTGCCAGCAGCTTAGGGGGACAGGGATATGGCTACACCTTC. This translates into CASSLGGQGYGYTF.

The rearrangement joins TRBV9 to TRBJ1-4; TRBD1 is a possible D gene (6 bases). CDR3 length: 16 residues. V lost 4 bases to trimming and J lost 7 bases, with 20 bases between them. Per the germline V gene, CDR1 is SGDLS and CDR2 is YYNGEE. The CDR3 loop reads CASSTPTPGGGEKLFF. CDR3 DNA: TGTGCCAGCAGCACCCCGACGCCCGGGGGCGGTGAAAAACTGTTTTTT.

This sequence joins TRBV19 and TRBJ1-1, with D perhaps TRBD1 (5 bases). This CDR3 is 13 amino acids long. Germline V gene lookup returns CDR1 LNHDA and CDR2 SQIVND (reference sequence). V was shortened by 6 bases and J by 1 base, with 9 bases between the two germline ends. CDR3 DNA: TGTGCCAGTAGGTTCCAGGGGAACACTGAAGCTTTCTTT. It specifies CASRFQGNTEAFF. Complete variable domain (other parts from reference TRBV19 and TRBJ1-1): DGGITQSPKYLFRKEGQNVTLSCEQNLNHDAMYWYRQDPGQGLRLIYYSQIVNDFQKGDIAEGYSVSREKKESFPLTVTSAQKNPTAFYLCASRFQGNTEAFFGQGTRLTVV.

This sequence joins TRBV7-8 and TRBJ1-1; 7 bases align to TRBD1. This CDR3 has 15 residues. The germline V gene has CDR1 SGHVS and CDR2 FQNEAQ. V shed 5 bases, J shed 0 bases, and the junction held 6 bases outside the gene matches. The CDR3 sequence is CASSNDRAMNTEAFF. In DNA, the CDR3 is TGTGCCAGCAGCAATGACAGGGCGATGAACACTGAAGCTTTCTTT.

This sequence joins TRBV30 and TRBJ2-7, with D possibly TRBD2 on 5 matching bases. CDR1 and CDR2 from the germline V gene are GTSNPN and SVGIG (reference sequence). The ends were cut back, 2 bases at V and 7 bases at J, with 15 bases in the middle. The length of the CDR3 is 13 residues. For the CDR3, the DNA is TGTGCCTGGAGTAGGGAGACCAAAGCTGAGCAGTACTTC. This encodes CAWSRETKAEQYF.

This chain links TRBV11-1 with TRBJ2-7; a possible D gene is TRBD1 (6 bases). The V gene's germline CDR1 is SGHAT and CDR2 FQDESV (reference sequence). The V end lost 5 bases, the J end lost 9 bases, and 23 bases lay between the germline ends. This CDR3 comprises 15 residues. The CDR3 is CASSPYSGRRGWQYF. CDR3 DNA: TGTGCCAGCAGCCCCTACTCTGGGCGCAGGGGTTGGCAGTACTTC.

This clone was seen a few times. The chain's CDR3 is CASSGDQRPPEQYF. CDR3 DNA: TGTGCCAGCAGCGGTGACCAAAGGCCCCCCGAGCAGTACTTC. The genes are TRBV7-2 and TRBJ2-7; the D is unclear. This CDR3 region has 14 residues. Deletions cut 5 bases from V and 6 bases from J, with 17 bases between. The germline V gene has CDR1 SGHTA and CDR2 FQGNSA. The full variable domain, rest sourced from reference TRBV7-2 and TRBJ2-7, is GAGVSQSPSNKVTEKGKDVELRCDPISGHTALYWYRQSLGQGLEFLIYFQGNSAPDKSGLPSDRFSAERTGGSVSTLTIQRTQQEDSAVYLCASSGDQRPPEQYFGPGTRLTVT.